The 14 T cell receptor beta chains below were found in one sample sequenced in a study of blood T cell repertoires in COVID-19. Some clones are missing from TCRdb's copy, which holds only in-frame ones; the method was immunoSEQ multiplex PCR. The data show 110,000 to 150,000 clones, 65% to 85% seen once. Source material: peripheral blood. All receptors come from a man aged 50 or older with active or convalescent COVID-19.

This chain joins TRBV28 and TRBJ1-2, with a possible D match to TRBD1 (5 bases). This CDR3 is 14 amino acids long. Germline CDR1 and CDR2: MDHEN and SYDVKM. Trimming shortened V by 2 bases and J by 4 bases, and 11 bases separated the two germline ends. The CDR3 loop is CASSLGRDSYGYTF. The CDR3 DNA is TGTGCCAGCAGTTTAGGCCGGGACTCCTATGGCTACACCTTC.

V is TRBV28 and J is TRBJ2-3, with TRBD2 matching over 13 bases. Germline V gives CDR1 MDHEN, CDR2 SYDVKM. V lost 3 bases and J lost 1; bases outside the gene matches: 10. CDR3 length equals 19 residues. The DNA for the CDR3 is TGTGCCAGCAGTTTTACAGAGACTAGCGGGAGGTACGGCACAGATACGCAGTATTTT. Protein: CASSFTETSGRYGTDTQYF.

In DNA form, the CDR3 reads TGCGCCAGCAGTTACGGACAGACGAACACCGGGGAGCTGTTTTTT. Translation gives CASSYGQTNTGELFF. The chain recombines TRBV5-1 with TRBJ2-2; possible D gene TRBD1, 6 bases. The V gene's germline CDR1 is SGHRS and CDR2 YFSETQ. The CDR3 sequence is 15 residues long. V dropped 5 bases and J dropped 0 bases, with 11 bases sitting between them. Combining the CDR3 with reference TRBV5-1 and TRBJ2-2 gives the whole variable domain KAGVTQTPRYLIKTRGQQVTLSCSPISGHRSVSWYQQTPGQGLQFLFEYFSETQRNKGNFPGRFSGRQFSNSRSEMNVSTLELGDSALYLCASSYGQTNTGELFFGEGSRLTVL.

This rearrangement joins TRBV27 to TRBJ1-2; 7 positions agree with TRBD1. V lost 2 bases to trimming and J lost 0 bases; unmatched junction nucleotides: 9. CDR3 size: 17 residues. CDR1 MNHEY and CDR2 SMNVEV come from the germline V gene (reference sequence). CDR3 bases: TGTGCCAGCAGTTTAAAGCCCCCGACAGGGCCTAACTATGGCTACACCTTC. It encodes CASSLKPPTGPNYGYTF.

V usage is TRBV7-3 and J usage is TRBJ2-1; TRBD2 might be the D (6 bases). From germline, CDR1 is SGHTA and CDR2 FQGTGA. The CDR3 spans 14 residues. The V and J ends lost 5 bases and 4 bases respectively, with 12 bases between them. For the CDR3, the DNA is TGTGCCAGCAGCCACGGTGGAGGGTACAATGAGCAGTTCTTC. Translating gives CASSHGGGYNEQFF.

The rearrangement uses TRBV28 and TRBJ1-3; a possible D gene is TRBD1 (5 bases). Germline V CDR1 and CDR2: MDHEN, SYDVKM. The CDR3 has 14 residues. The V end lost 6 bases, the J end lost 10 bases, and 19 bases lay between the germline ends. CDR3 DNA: TGTGCCAGCAGGGTCGGGACTGCCACGGGGACCATATATTTT. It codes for CASRVGTATGTIYF.

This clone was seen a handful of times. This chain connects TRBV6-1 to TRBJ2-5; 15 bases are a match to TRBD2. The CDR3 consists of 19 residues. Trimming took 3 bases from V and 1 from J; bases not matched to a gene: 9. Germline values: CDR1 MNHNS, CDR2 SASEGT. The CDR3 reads CASSDGTSGRPWGQETQYF. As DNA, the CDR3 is TGTGCCAGCAGTGACGGGACTAGCGGGAGGCCCTGGGGCCAAGAGACCCAGTACTTC.

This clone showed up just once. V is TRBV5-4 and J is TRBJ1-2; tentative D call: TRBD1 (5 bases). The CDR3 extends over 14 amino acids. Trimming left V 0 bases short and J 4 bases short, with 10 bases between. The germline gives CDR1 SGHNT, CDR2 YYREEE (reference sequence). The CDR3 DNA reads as TGTGCCAGCAGCTTGGTACAGGATACCTATGGCTACACCTTC. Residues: CASSLVQDTYGYTF.

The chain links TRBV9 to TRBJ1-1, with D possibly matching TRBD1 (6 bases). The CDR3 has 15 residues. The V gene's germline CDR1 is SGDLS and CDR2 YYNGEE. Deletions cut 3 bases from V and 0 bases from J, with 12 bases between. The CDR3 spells CASSATTGLNTEAFF. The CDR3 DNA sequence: TGTGCCAGCAGCGCCACAACAGGGCTGAACACTGAAGCTTTCTTT.

CDR3 region: CASRTVLANYGYTF. The DNA for the CDR3 is TGTGCCAGCAGAACAGTGTTAGCTAACTATGGCTACACCTTC. The J gene is TRBJ1-2, the V gene TRBV6-5; D call uncertain. The CDR3 has 14 residues. Germline V lookup: CDR1 MNHEY, CDR2 SVGAGI. V lost 6 bases and J lost 0, with 11 bases in between.

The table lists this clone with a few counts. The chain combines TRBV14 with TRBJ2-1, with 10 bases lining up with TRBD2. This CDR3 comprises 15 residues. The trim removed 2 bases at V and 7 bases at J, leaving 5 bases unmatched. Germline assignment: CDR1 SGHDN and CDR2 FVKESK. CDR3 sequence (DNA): TGTGCCAGCAGCCAACGACTAGCGGGTAGTAATGAGCAGTTCTTC. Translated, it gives CASSQRLAGSNEQFF.

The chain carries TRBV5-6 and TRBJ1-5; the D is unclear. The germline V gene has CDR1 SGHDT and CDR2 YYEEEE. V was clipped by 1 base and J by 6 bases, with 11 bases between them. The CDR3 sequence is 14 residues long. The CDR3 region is CASSLNGHGQPQHF. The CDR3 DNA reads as TGTGCCAGCAGCTTGAACGGTCACGGTCAGCCCCAGCATTTT.

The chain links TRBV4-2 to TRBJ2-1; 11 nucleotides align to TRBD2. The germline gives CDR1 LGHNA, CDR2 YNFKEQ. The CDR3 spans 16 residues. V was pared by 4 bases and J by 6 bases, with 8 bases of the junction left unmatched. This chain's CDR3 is CASSPGLAGGTNEQFF. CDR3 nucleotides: TGTGCCAGCAGCCCAGGTCTAGCGGGAGGTACCAATGAGCAGTTCTTC.

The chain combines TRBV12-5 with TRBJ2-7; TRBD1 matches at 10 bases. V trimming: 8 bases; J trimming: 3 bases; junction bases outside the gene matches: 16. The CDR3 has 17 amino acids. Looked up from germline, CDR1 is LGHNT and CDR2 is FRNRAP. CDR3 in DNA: TGTGCTAGTTGGGCCACCCGGGACAGGGGAATTCTCTACGAGCAGTACTTC. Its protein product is CASWATRDRGILYEQYF. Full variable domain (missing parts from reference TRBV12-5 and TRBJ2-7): DARVTQTPRHKVTEMGQEVTMRCQPILGHNTVFWYRQTMMQGLELLAYFRNRAPLDDSGMPKDRFSAEMPDATLATLKIQPSEPRDSAVYFCASWATRDRGILYEQYFGPGTRLTVT.